This entry lists 17 T cell receptor beta chains sequenced from one sample in a study of immune evolution from preneoplasia to lung adenocarcinoma. Assay: immunoSEQ multiplex PCR; the TCRdb copy retains only in-frame clones and omits some. Of about 9,100 clones in the sample, roughly 77% were seen once. The sequencing input was FFPE lung adenocarcinoma in situ tissue. The receptors originated from a person aged 65 to 85 with lung adenocarcinoma.

This rearrangement joins TRBV7-9 to TRBJ1-1; D is unresolved. The CDR3 loop spans 16 amino acids. Trimming stripped 5 bases from V and 11 bases from J, with 27 bases between. Germline lookup yields CDR1 SEHNR and CDR2 FQNEAQ (reference sequence). The CDR3 region is CASSRYIGHSYGGAFF. Written as DNA, the CDR3 is TGTGCCAGCAGCCGCTACATAGGTCACTCATACGGTGGGGCTTTCTTT.

In nucleotides, the CDR3 is TGTGCCAGCAGTGGGACAGGGCATGGGCAGTACTTC. This codes for CASSGTGHGQYF. The rearrangement joins TRBV27 to TRBJ2-7; 9 bases fit TRBD1. Unmatched junction bases numbered 5, after V lost 5 bases and J lost 9 bases. The CDR3 loop spans 12 amino acids. Germline V lookup: CDR1 MNHEY, CDR2 SMNVEV (reference sequence).

This clone has a single count. The chain carries TRBV20-1 and TRBJ1-2; D not resolved. The CDR3 extends over 10 amino acids. The germline gives CDR1 DFQATT, CDR2 SNEGSKA (reference sequence). Trimming cost V 3 bases and J 8 bases, with 7 bases left between them. The CDR3 protein is CSASRTGYTF. DNA for the CDR3: TGCAGTGCTAGCCGTACGGGCTACACCTTC.

This chain links TRBV6-1 with TRBJ2-3; 13 bases align to TRBD2. This CDR3 has 16 amino acids. V was pared by 2 bases and J by 2 bases, with 1 base of the junction left unmatched. Germline-derived CDR1 and CDR2 are MNHNS and SASEGT. CDR3 amino acids: CASSETSGGATDTQYF. CDR3 nucleotide sequence: TGTGCCAGCAGTGAAACTAGCGGGGGGGCCACAGATACGCAGTATTTT.

The chain recombines TRBV6-5 with TRBJ1-5; D is possibly TRBD1 (6 bases). Germline V gene data show CDR1 as MNHEY and CDR2 as SVGAGI. The ends were cut back, 1 base at V and 6 bases at J, with 10 bases in the middle. The CDR3 is 14 residues long. The CDR3 spells CASSYFQGTQPQHF. In nucleotides, the CDR3 is TGTGCCAGCAGTTACTTCCAGGGGACTCAGCCCCAGCATTTT.

Turning to this clone: One end of the junction is discordant with germline, which a read error may explain. The V gene is TRBV29-1, the J gene TRBJ2-7; possibly TRBD1 or TRBD2 for D (5 bases each). This CDR3 has 12 amino acids. Germline CDR1 reads SQVTM; CDR2 reads ANQGSEA. The CDR3 is CSVETEVWDRVF. CDR3 sequence (DNA): TGCAGCGTTGAAACCGAAGTATGGGACCGGGTCTTC.

The chain uses TRBV11-2 and TRBJ1-1; 10 bases are a match to TRBD1. V lost 7 bases, J lost 5 bases, and 7 bases stayed unmatched. This CDR3 comprises 14 residues. Looked up from germline, CDR1 is SGHAT and CDR2 is FQNNGV. DNA for the CDR3: TGTGCCAGCACGCGACAGGGGGCCTGGACTGAAGCTTTCTTT. It yields the protein CASTRQGAWTEAFF.

In its sample, this clone was seen a few times. This rearrangement joins TRBV28 to TRBJ2-1, with unresolved D. The V gene's germline CDR1 is MDHEN and CDR2 SYDVKM. V dropped 6 bases and J dropped 0 bases, with 9 bases sitting between them. The CDR3 consists of 14 residues. CDR3 amino acids: CASRTRSSYNEQFF. CDR3 DNA sequence: TGTGCCAGCAGAACTCGGAGCTCCTACAATGAGCAGTTCTTC. Full variable domain (rest looked up from reference TRBV28 and TRBJ2-1): DVKVTQSSRYLVKRTGEKVFLECVQDMDHENMFWYRQDPGLGLRLIYFSYDVKMKEKGDIPEGYSVSREKKERFSLILESASTNQTSMYLCASRTRSSYNEQFFGPGTRLTVL.

The V and J genes are TRBV5-6 and TRBJ2-3; TRBD2 matches 11 bases. Unmatched junction bases numbered 9, after V lost 4 bases and J lost 2 bases. CDR3 length: 17 amino acids. Looked up from germline, CDR1 is SGHDT and CDR2 is YYEEEE. The CDR3 spells CASSRMELAGATDTQYF. Here the CDR3 DNA reads TGTGCCAGCAGCCGGATGGAACTAGCGGGAGCCACAGATACGCAGTATTTT.

The chain uses TRBV4-1 and TRBJ2-2; the D gene is possibly TRBD2 (5 bases). This CDR3 is 15 amino acids long. CDR1 and CDR2 from the germline V gene are MGHRA and YSYEKL. Deletions cut 5 bases from V and 3 bases from J, with 13 bases between. The CDR3 bases are TGCGCCAGCAGCTCGGGGAACAGCTACACCGGGGAGCTGTTTTTT. Translating it yields CASSSGNSYTGELFF.

V usage is TRBV6-4 and J usage is TRBJ1-2; D is unclear. The CDR3 is 14 residues long. The germline gives CDR1 MRHNA, CDR2 SNTAGT. V gave up 2 bases and J gave up 4 bases, with 11 bases separating them. CDR3 loop: CASSDGGPGYGYTF. Here the CDR3 DNA reads TGTGCCAGCAGTGACGGTGGGCCGGGCTATGGCTACACCTTC.

This clone has just one count. The V call is TRBV2, the J call TRBJ2-4; D is uncertain. With 8 bases removed from V and 0 bases from J, the gap between germline ends came to 11 bases. CDR3 length: 14 residues. Germline assignment: CDR1 SNHLY and CDR2 FYNNEI. The CDR3 DNA is TGTGCCAGCCAGACATCCTCAGCCAAAAACATTCAGTACTTC. Protein product: CASQTSSAKNIQYF.

V usage is TRBV2 and J usage is TRBJ2-2; D call uncertain. V lost 6 bases and J 3 bases, leaving 5 bases between the germline ends. The germline V gene has CDR1 SNHLY and CDR2 FYNNEI. The CDR3 is 12 residues long. The CDR3 nucleotides read TGTGCCAGCAGAGTTTACACCGGGGAGCTGTTTTTT. Protein: CASRVYTGELFF.

The chain uses TRBV5-1 and TRBJ2-2; D call uncertain. CDR3 length: 12 residues. V gave up 6 bases and J gave up 6 bases, with 9 bases separating them. In germline, CDR1 is SGHRS, CDR2 YFSETQ. The CDR3 reads CASNLGSGELFF. The CDR3 DNA is TGCGCCAGCAATTTGGGGTCCGGGGAGCTGTTTTTT.

The chain links TRBV14 to TRBJ2-2; D is perhaps TRBD2 (6 bases). Deletions cut 8 bases from V and 4 bases from J, with 29 bases between. Germline loops: CDR1 SGHDN, CDR2 FVKESK. This CDR3 comprises 19 residues. The CDR3 loop reads CASGGSKFPERVFTGELFF. Here the CDR3 DNA reads TGTGCCAGCGGGGGGAGTAAGTTCCCAGAGCGGGTGTTCACCGGGGAGCTGTTTTTT.

This clone was counted only a few times. The J gene is TRBJ1-3, the V gene TRBV6-6, with TRBD1 matching 11 bases. The V gene end was trimmed by 6 bases and the J gene end by 4 bases; junction bases not matched to a gene: 8. Germline loops: CDR1 MNHNY, CDR2 SVGAGI (reference sequence). CDR3 length: 16 amino acids. The CDR3 region is CASSTGQGATGNTIYF. In DNA, the CDR3 is TGTGCCAGCAGCACCGGACAGGGGGCGACGGGAAACACCATATATTTT.

CDR3 in DNA: TGTGCCAGCAGCTTAGGTAGCGGGGGGGCTCGATACGAGCAGTACTTC. Amino acids: CASSLGSGGARYEQYF. The chain combines TRBV5-4 with TRBJ2-7, with 11 positions matching TRBD2. This CDR3 has 16 residues. CDR1 is SGHNT and CDR2 is YYREEE in the germline V gene (reference sequence). V shed 2 bases, J shed 4 bases, and the junction held 8 bases outside the gene matches.